This T cell receptor beta chain came from a study of shared clonotypes between healthy human individuals. Generated by immunoSEQ multiplex PCR, the TCRdb table keeps only in-frame clones and is missing some. The table shows approximately 1.4 million clones, with around 98% occurring only once. The CDR3 length is 15 residues. V lost 0 bases, J lost 0 bases, and 7 bases lay in between. CDR1 is SGHRS, CDR2 YFSETQ, per germline. About this clone itself: Other nucleotide sequences in the sample specify the same CDR3.

Sequenced: naive CD4+ T cells sorted from blood. Subset defined: CD45RA+ positively selected. This sequence was found in a man younger than 45 in good health. The V call is TRBV5-1, the J call TRBJ2-1, with D possibly matching TRBD1 (5 bases). The DNA for the CDR3 is TGCGCCAGCAGCTTGGGGGGCGGCTCCTACAATGAGCAGTTCTTC. It encodes CASSLGGGSYNEQFF.